This T cell receptor beta chain comes out of a study of cytomegalovirus exposure and HLA in healthy donors. Findings of the study overall: Immune exposure data for these donors was limited to CMV serostatus.

CDR3 size: 12 residues. The J segment lost 4 bases and the V segment lost 3 bases, leaving 2 bases of the junction unmatched. Per the germline V gene, CDR1 is SQVTM and CDR2 is ANQGSEA. Note on this clone: As yet, its antigen is unknown.

PCR employed 60 Vbeta and 13 Jbeta primers. Method: immunoSEQ multiplex PCR; TCRdb's copy keeps in-frame clones and lacks some. Among over 150,000 clones listed, 68% were seen once. V is TRBV29-1 and J is TRBJ1-2; the match to TRBD1 covers 7 bases. Sample: PBMCs. This receptor was identified in a woman aged 40 to 55 in good health and CMV-seropositive. CDR3 bases: TGCAGCGTTGATCGGGACAGCTATGGCTACACCTTC. Translated, it gives CSVDRDSYGYTF.